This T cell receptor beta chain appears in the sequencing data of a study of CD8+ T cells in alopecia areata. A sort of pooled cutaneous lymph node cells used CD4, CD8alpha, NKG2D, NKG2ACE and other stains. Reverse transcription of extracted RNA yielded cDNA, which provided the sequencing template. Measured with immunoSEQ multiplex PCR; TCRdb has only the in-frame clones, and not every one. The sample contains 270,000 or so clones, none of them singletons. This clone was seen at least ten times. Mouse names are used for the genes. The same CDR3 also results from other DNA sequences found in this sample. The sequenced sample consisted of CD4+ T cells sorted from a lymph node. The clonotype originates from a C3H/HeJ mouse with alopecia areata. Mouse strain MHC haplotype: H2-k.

The CDR3 region is CASSDSRGGAETLYF. The covered CDR3 bases are TGTGCCAGCAGTGATAGCCGGGGGGGTGCAGAA. The rearrangement uses TRBV13-1 and TRBJ2-3; possibly TRBD2 for D (6 bases). The read ends 4 residues early relative to the CDR3; the germline J gene fills the gap. CDR1 and CDR2 (germline): NSHNY, SYGAGN. Trimming took off 1 base at V and 1 base at J, with 10 bases between the two ends. The CDR3 contains 15 residues.